This record concerns one T cell receptor beta chain sequence. What it binds is not known. This record comes from a study of CD8+ T cells in alopecia areata. Across the study: A regimen of oral tofacitinib, 5 to 10 mg twice daily, was given to treated patients. Percentage of affected scalp area was the basis on which treated patients' severity was scored.

Treatment in this sample: oral pan-JAK inhibitor, 5-10 mg twice daily. RNA was extracted and reverse transcribed into cDNA as the sequencing template. Here immunoSEQ multiplex PCR was the method, and the copy in TCRdb shows in-frame clones only, minus some. The data hold around 140,000 clones, with 86% observed a single time. This CDR3 contains 16 residues. CDR1 and CDR2 from the germline V gene are SGDLS and YYNGEE. V shed 0 bases, J shed 8 bases, and the junction held 13 bases outside the gene matches. Whole-study findings and limits: Lesional scalp displayed greater clonality than normal scalp, most notably in alopecia totalis/universalis. In scalp and blood, many expanded lesional clones persisted during tofacitinib.

The clonotype was recovered from a human donor with alopecia areata. Sequenced here: CD8+ T cells sorted from blood, sampled at week 4, from a patient treated with tofacitinib. This chain joins TRBV9 and TRBJ1-2, with 7 bases lining up with TRBD1. The CDR3 sequence is CASSVDKNRGGRGYTF. CDR3 DNA sequence: TGTGCCAGCAGCGTAGACAAGAACAGAGGGGGCCGAGGCTACACCTTC.